One TCR beta chain is described in this entry. Its antigen is unknown. Combining a sample-barcoded 5' primer with a J-beta primer mix, a second PCR ran for roughly 7 to 12 cycles. TCRdb redid the calling of the 5' RACE reads with MiXCR, one entry per CDR3 protein. The table lists just over 1 million distinct CDR3 sequences, over 35% of them singletons. The sample is drawn from a study of blood T cells in healthy people across ages. CDR3 length: 16 amino acids. Findings of the study overall: Because donor CMV status was unknown, expanded clonotype changes were possibly confounded. PBMCs that were unsorted prevented a conclusive naive versus antigen-experienced comparison.

They isolated at least 7 million PBMCs from each sample. Extracted total RNA amounted to at least 5.5 micrograms for each sample. V gene TRBV21-1 combines with J gene TRBJ2-4; the table's D call, TRBD1, was not checked against the DNA. The J call may be wrong; the DNA end is better matched by TRBJ2-7. TRBV21-1 is a known pseudogene. Sequenced input: blood. The receptor comes from a woman in her sixties in good health. The CDR3 spells CASSKAPGQGFYEQYF. CDR3 nucleotides: TGTGCCAGCAGCAAAGCCCCGGGACAGGGTTTTTACGAGCAGTACTTC.